The text below deals with one TCR beta chain. The target antigen is unknown. The time point here: persistent/refractory GD, antithyroid drugs over 5 years with positive TRAb. PBMCs were the source of the RNA used for TCR sequencing. EDTA tubes were used for drawing 8.5 to 9 milliliters of peripheral blood. The data originate from a study of regulatory T cells in long-lasting Graves disease. Study background: Persistent cases took antithyroid drugs over 5 years and stayed TSH receptor antibody positive. Study-wide results and caveats: Public clonotype sharing was higher in persistent than newly diagnosed patients. Persistent Graves' patients showed less TCR diversity than newly diagnosed ones.

The CDR3 is 16 residues long. Germline lookup yields CDR1 SEHNR and CDR2 FQNEAQ (reference sequence). Trimming cost V 1 base and J 4 bases, with 16 bases left between them. Library construction for TCR beta used iRepertoire HTBI primers and Arm-PCR of CDR3 regions. TCRdb fed the multiplex PCR reads into MiXCR, producing one record per CDR3 protein. The table records around 500,000 distinct CDR3 sequences, around 21% of them present only once. The TCR originated in a female donor with Graves disease. The V call is TRBV7-9, the J call TRBJ1-2, with unresolved D. Material: peripheral blood mononuclear cells (PBMCs), obtained when the disease was refractory, from a patient treated with antithyroid drugs. The CDR3 spells CASSLGGSAAGYGYTF. CDR3 DNA sequence: TGTGCCAGCAGCTTAGGCGGGTCGGCTGCCGGCTATGGCTACACCTTC.